This TCR beta chain derives from a study of blood T cell repertoires in COVID-19. Study in general: COVID-19 samples from acute and convalescent phases originated in the United States, Italy and Spain.

Seattle participants joined during active infection and were tracked over time. V was trimmed by 3 bases and J by 1 base, leaving 12 bases between them. The CDR3 runs to 15 residues. Germline V gene lookup returns CDR1 ENHRY and CDR2 SYGVKD. The table came from immunoSEQ multiplex PCR; TCRdb's copy has only in-frame clones and leaves some out. The table has over 130,000 clones, 84% seen once. Sequences were obtained from peripheral blood. The chain uses TRBV10-3 and TRBJ1-1; possible D gene TRBD1, 6 bases. This sequence was found in a man in his thirties or forties with COVID-19, enrolled during active disease. CDR3 protein: CAISDPGHQNTEAFF. The CDR3 bases are TGTGCCATCAGTGACCCGGGACACCAGAACACTGAAGCTTTCTTT.